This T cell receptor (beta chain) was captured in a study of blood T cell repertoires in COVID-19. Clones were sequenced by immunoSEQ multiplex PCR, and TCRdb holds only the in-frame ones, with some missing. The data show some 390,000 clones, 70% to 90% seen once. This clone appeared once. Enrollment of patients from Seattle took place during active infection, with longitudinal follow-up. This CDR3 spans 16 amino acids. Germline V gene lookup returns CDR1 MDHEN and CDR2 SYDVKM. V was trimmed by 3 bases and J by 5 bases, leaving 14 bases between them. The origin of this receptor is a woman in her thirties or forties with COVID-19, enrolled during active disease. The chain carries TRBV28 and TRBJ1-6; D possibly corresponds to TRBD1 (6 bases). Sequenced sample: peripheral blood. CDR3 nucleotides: TGTGCCAGCAGTTTCTCTACAGGGAGAGATAATTCACCCCTCCACTTT. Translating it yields CASSFSTGRDNSPLHF.